This TCR beta chain came from a study of OX40 agonist ivuxolimab in advanced cancers. Germline CDR1 and CDR2: SGHRS and YFSETQ. V lost 4 bases and J 0 bases, leaving 10 bases between the germline ends. The CDR3 is made up of 15 amino acids. Sequencing used immunoSEQ multiplex PCR; TCRdb keeps in-frame clones, though not all of them. The sample carries roughly 19,000 clones, around 74% recorded once. The source of this sequence is an adult with an advanced solid tumor such as melanoma, head and neck, liver or kidney cancer. The chain is built from TRBV5-1 and TRBJ2-2, with a weak D call TRBD2 (5 bases). Sample: CD4+ or CD8+ T cells sorted from blood, taken in a trial of the OX40 agonist ivuxolimab. The CDR3 region is CASSVDYPNTGELFF. CDR3 nucleotides: TGCGCCAGCAGCGTAGACTACCCGAACACCGGGGAGCTGTTTTTT.